Shown below are 26 T cell receptor beta chains from a single sample sequenced in a study of cytomegalovirus exposure and HLA in healthy donors. Use of 60 Vbeta and 13 Jbeta primers characterized the PCR. Sequencing used immunoSEQ multiplex PCR; TCRdb keeps in-frame clones, though not all of them. The table has some 100,000 clones, 74% seen once. Sequencing was done on a sample of PBMCs. These receptors were collected from a woman in her forties or fifties in good health and CMV-seropositive.

This clone was observed a few times. This chain uses TRBV5-1 with TRBJ2-1, with TRBD2 matching 8 bases. The CDR3 is made up of 13 amino acids. Looked up from germline, CDR1 is SGHRS and CDR2 is YFSETQ. Trimming cost V 7 bases and J 8 bases; bases outside gene matches: 8. CDR3 DNA sequence: TGCGCCAGCCGAATGGGACTAGATCATGAGCAGTTCTTC. The encoded protein is CASRMGLDHEQFF.

The J gene is TRBJ2-5, the V gene TRBV7-9; TRBD1 matches 7 bases. Trimming at V came to 4 bases and at J to 7 bases, leaving 0 bases not matched to a gene. Germline CDR1 and CDR2: SEHNR and FQNEAQ (reference sequence). CDR3 size: 11 residues. CDR3 region: CASSSGGTQYF. The CDR3 nucleotides are TGTGCCAGCAGCTCAGGGGGGACCCAGTACTTC.

The rearrangement joins TRBV5-6 to TRBJ2-1; D remains unclear. Germline CDR1 is SGHDT and CDR2 is YYEEEE. The V end was cut by 4 bases, the J end by 3 bases, with 5 bases between. The length of the CDR3 is 12 residues. The DNA of the CDR3 is TGTGCCAGCAGCAACAGCTACAATGAGCAGTTCTTC. Residues: CASSNSYNEQFF.

The chain employs TRBV13 and TRBJ1-1, with TRBD1 matching over 7 bases. The germline V gene encodes CDR1 PRHDT and CDR2 FYEKMQ (reference sequence). This CDR3 contains 19 residues. V trimming: 0 bases; J trimming: 1 base; junction bases outside the gene matches: 14. The CDR3 nucleotides read TGTGCCAGCAGCTTAGGAGGGACGACAGGGTCACACAAGAACACTGAAGCTTTCTTT. It is translated as CASSLGGTTGSHKNTEAFF. The full variable domain, in which reference TRBV13 and TRBJ1-1 provide the parts outside the CDR3, is AAGVIQSPRHLIKEKRETATLKCYPIPRHDTVYWYQQGPGQDPQFLISFYEKMQSDKGSIPDRFSAQQFSDYHSELNMSSLELGDSALYFCASSLGGTTGSHKNTEAFFGQGTRLTVV.

The chain couples TRBV5-5 to TRBJ1-5; TRBD1 matches at 8 bases. The CDR3 has 15 residues. Germline values: CDR1 SGHKS, CDR2 YYEKEE (reference sequence). V lost 3 bases, J lost 6 bases, and 8 bases stayed unmatched. CDR3 loop: CASSYGQGRTQPQHF. Here the CDR3 DNA reads TGTGCCAGCAGCTACGGACAGGGACGAACTCAGCCCCAGCATTTT. Full variable domain (rest looked up from reference TRBV5-5 and TRBJ1-5): DAGVTQSPTHLIKTRGQQVTLRCSPISGHKSVSWYQQVLGQGPQFIFQYYEKEERGRGNFPDRFSARQFPNYSSELNVNALLLGDSALYLCASSYGQGRTQPQHFGDGTRLSIL.

The chain employs TRBV19 and TRBJ2-7, with 9 bases lining up with TRBD1. CDR3 size: 15 residues. Germline V gene lookup returns CDR1 LNHDA and CDR2 SQIVND (reference sequence). V dropped 7 bases and J dropped 2; count of bases not matched to a gene: 9. DNA of the CDR3: TGTGCCAGTACCGCCGGGACAGGGTCCACCTACGAGCAGTACTTC. Translated: CASTAGTGSTYEQYF. Using reference TRBV19 and TRBJ2-7 for the parts outside the CDR3, the full variable domain is DGGITQSPKYLFRKEGQNVTLSCEQNLNHDAMYWYRQDPGQGLRLIYYSQIVNDFQKGDIAEGYSVSREKKESFPLTVTSAQKNPTAFYLCASTAGTGSTYEQYFGPGTRLTVT.

This chain uses TRBV4-2 with TRBJ2-3; TRBD2 aligns across 7 bases. The CDR3 totals 18 residues. CDR1 is LGHNA and CDR2 is YNFKEQ in the germline V gene. V was pared by 1 base and J by 0 bases, with 10 bases of the junction left unmatched. The CDR3 reads CASSQGSIAGTSTDTQYF. In DNA, the CDR3 is TGTGCCAGCAGCCAAGGCTCCATAGCGGGTACTAGCACAGATACGCAGTATTTT.

For this clone: The sample contains more than one DNA sequence encoding this CDR3. The chain joins TRBV6-6 to TRBJ1-1, with a possible D match to TRBD1 (6 bases). The CDR3 loop spans 16 amino acids. V was trimmed by 6 bases and J by 1 base, leaving 18 bases between them. Germline values: CDR1 MNHNY, CDR2 SVGAGI (reference sequence). The CDR3 is CASSPGKGVSNTEAFF. The CDR3 bases are TGTGCCAGCAGCCCAGGGAAGGGGGTTTCGAACACTGAAGCTTTCTTT.

This clone was picked up a small number of times. This chain connects TRBV2 to TRBJ1-2; tentatively, D is TRBD1 (6 bases). Germline V CDR1 and CDR2: SNHLY, FYNNEI. V shed 4 bases and J shed 4 bases, with 10 bases lying between them. CDR3 size: 13 residues. CDR3 nucleotides: TGTGCCAGCAGTGTACAACAGGGCTATGGCTACACCTTC. Its translation: CASSVQQGYGYTF.

The chain carries TRBV5-1 and TRBJ2-1; D gene unclear. Germline CDR1 and CDR2: SGHRS and YFSETQ. There are 15 residues in the CDR3. V dropped 3 bases and J dropped 0 bases, with 10 bases sitting between them. Written as DNA, the CDR3 is TGCGCCAGCAGCTCCCCAGGATACTCCTACAATGAGCAGTTCTTC. Its protein product is CASSSPGYSYNEQFF.

This clone has only one observation. The chain combines TRBV28 with TRBJ1-2, with 7 bases fitting TRBD1. The CDR3 is 15 amino acids. The V and J ends lost 5 bases and 5 bases, in that order; junction bases with no gene match: 11. CDR1 is MDHEN, CDR2 SYDVKM, per germline. The CDR3 spells CASSPTRTGEYGYTF. The CDR3 bases are TGTGCCAGCAGTCCTACCCGAACAGGGGAATATGGCTACACCTTC.

The chain combines TRBV4-2 with TRBJ1-1; unclear D gene. CDR1 and CDR2 (germline): LGHNA, YNFKEQ. This CDR3 contains 16 residues. Trimming pared 0 bases from V and 0 bases from J, leaving 11 bases between. The CDR3 DNA sequence: TGTGCCAGCAGCCAAGATTTGGAGGCCATGAACACTGAAGCTTTCTTT. Translating gives CASSQDLEAMNTEAFF.

This CDR3 is CASSLGTSVGGSTDTQYF. In DNA, the CDR3 is TGTGCCAGCAGCCTCGGGACTAGCGTAGGGGGAAGCACAGATACGCAGTATTTT. V and J are TRBV4-2 and TRBJ2-3; 10 bases are a match to TRBD2. The CDR3 covers 18 residues. With V trimmed by 4 bases and J by 0 bases, 10 bases remained unmatched. Per the germline V gene, CDR1 is LGHNA and CDR2 is YNFKEQ.

The chain is built from TRBV5-1 and TRBJ1-1; D possibly corresponds to TRBD1 (5 bases). This CDR3 contains 14 residues. V lost 4 bases and J 7 bases, leaving 17 bases between the germline ends. Germline CDR1 is SGHRS and CDR2 is YFSETQ. The CDR3 coding sequence is TGCGCCAGCAGCACCACGCAGGGTGTAGGTGAAGCTTTCTTT. Amino acid sequence: CASSTTQGVGEAFF.

This CDR3 reads CASSYIGVTSGNEQYF. CDR3 DNA: TGTGCCAGCAGTTACATTGGGGTGACTAGCGGGAACGAGCAGTACTTC. The V and J genes are TRBV6-5 and TRBJ2-7; TRBD2 aligns across 11 bases. This CDR3 is built from 16 residues. The J segment lost 5 bases and the V segment lost 2 bases, leaving 8 bases of the junction unmatched. CDR1 is MNHEY and CDR2 is SVGAGI in the germline V gene.

This clone was picked up a small number of times. The genes are TRBV13 and TRBJ2-1; 14 nucleotides agree with TRBD2. J lost 1 base, V lost 4 bases, and 21 bases had no gene match. CDR1 PRHDT and CDR2 FYEKMQ come from the germline V gene (reference sequence). The CDR3 totals 23 residues. The CDR3, as DNA: TGTGCCAGCAGCTCTCCGGGACTAGCGGGAGAGCCCACCCCCAGTAAGTCCTACAATGAGCAGTTCTTC. This encodes CASSSPGLAGEPTPSKSYNEQFF.

The genes are TRBV30 and TRBJ2-3, with D possibly being TRBD1 (6 bases). The CDR3 sequence is 15 residues long. The V end was cut by 3 bases, the J end by 2 bases, with 15 bases between. From germline, CDR1 is GTSNPN and CDR2 SVGIG (reference sequence). The CDR3 DNA reads TGTGCCTGGAGGGGTCTTGGGGGACACACAGATACGCAGTATTTT. Translated, it gives CAWRGLGGHTDTQYF.

The chain couples TRBV7-2 to TRBJ2-5, with D possibly being TRBD2 (5 bases). Trimming removed 4 bases from V and 1 base from J, with 10 bases in between. Per the germline V gene, CDR1 is SGHTA and CDR2 is FQGNSA. The CDR3 runs to 14 residues. This chain's CDR3 is CASSSRRVQETQYF. CDR3 coding DNA: TGTGCCAGCAGCTCCCGGCGGGTCCAAGAGACCCAGTACTTC. Complete variable domain (other parts from reference TRBV7-2 and TRBJ2-5): GAGVSQSPSNKVTEKGKDVELRCDPISGHTALYWYRQSLGQGLEFLIYFQGNSAPDKSGLPSDRFSAERTGGSVSTLTIQRTQQEDSAVYLCASSSRRVQETQYFGPGTRLLVL.

The V gene is TRBV5-6, the J gene TRBJ1-4; 7 bases map to TRBD1. Losses at the gene ends were 2 bases for V and 8 bases for J; bases not matched to a gene: 6. Germline V gives CDR1 SGHDT, CDR2 YYEEEE. The CDR3 has 14 amino acids. The CDR3 spells CASSFGDRAEKLFF. The CDR3 nucleotides read TGTGCCAGCAGCTTCGGAGACAGGGCGGAAAAACTGTTTTTT. Drawing the rest from reference TRBV5-6 and TRBJ1-4, the complete variable domain is DAGVTQSPTHLIKTRGQQVTLRCSPKSGHDTVSWYQQALGQGPQFIFQYYEEEERQRGNFPDRFSGHQFPNYSSELNVNALLLGDSALYLCASSFGDRAEKLFFGSGTQLSVL.

The chain uses TRBV30 and TRBJ2-7; D gene uncertain. V lost 0 bases and J lost 0, with 6 bases in between. Germline lookup yields CDR1 GTSNPN and CDR2 SVGIG (reference sequence). The CDR3 loop spans 13 amino acids. The CDR3 nucleotides are TGTGCCTGGAGTGTACCCAGCTCCTACGAGCAGTACTTC. Translating gives CAWSVPSSYEQYF.

The V gene is TRBV5-1, the J gene TRBJ1-1; no firm D call. CDR1 SGHRS and CDR2 YFSETQ come from the germline V gene. V was clipped by 0 bases and J by 4 bases, with 10 bases between them. The CDR3 sequence is 14 residues long. The CDR3 nucleotides are TGCGCCAGCAGCTTGGGCAGCGGGAGCACTGAAGCTTTCTTT. Its translation is CASSLGSGSTEAFF.

This clone was recorded a few times. The V and J genes are TRBV19 and TRBJ2-1; the match to TRBD2 covers 13 bases. The V and J ends lost 1 base and 4 bases, in that order; junction bases with no gene match: 4. The germline CDR1 and CDR2 sequences are LNHDA and SQIVND (reference sequence). There are 17 residues in the CDR3. CDR3 DNA sequence: TGTGCCAGTAGTATAGTGGGACTAGCGGGGAAATACAATGAGCAGTTCTTC. Residues: CASSIVGLAGKYNEQFF.

The rearrangement links TRBV19 to TRBJ2-1; 7 positions agree with TRBD2. V was pared by 0 bases and J by 7 bases, with 18 bases of the junction left unmatched. CDR1 and CDR2 from the germline V gene are LNHDA and SQIVND (reference sequence). CDR3 size: 19 residues. CDR3 loop: CASSIDLTLGGRFGNEQFF. The DNA of the CDR3 is TGTGCCAGTAGTATAGATCTTACCTTAGGCGGGAGATTCGGGAATGAGCAGTTCTTC.

Only a few counts were recorded for this clone. This chain uses TRBV27 with TRBJ2-1; 7 positions agree with TRBD2. The CDR3 is 16 residues long. With 7 bases clipped from V and 5 bases from J, the junction kept 14 bases outside the gene matches. Per germline, CDR1 MNHEY and CDR2 SMNVEV (reference sequence). In DNA, the CDR3 is TGTGCCAGCACCTTAGGTTCGCGGGAGCCGCACAATGAGCAGTTCTTC. Translated: CASTLGSREPHNEQFF.

This clone came up once. The genes are TRBV5-4 and TRBJ1-3; 11 bases agree with TRBD1. The length of the CDR3 is 15 residues. V shed 2 bases, J shed 8 bases, and the junction held 6 bases outside the gene matches. CDR1 and CDR2 from the germline V gene are SGHNT and YYREEE (reference sequence). For the CDR3, the DNA is TGTGCCAGCAGCTTTGGACAGGGGGCAGGTGACACCATATATTTT. This sequence encodes CASSFGQGAGDTIYF.

The chain combines TRBV5-1 with TRBJ2-4; TRBD2 agrees at 7 bases. Germline V gene lookup returns CDR1 SGHRS and CDR2 YFSETQ. Unmatched junction bases numbered 8, after V lost 6 bases and J lost 2 bases. The CDR3 is 15 amino acids. CDR3 residues: CASKREGMTKNIQYF. CDR3 sequence (DNA): TGCGCCAGCAAGCGGGAAGGGATGACCAAAAACATTCAGTACTTC.